A selection of T cell receptor beta chains follows, all from one sample in a study of blood T cell repertoires in COVID-19. Produced via immunoSEQ multiplex PCR; TCRdb's table is partial and in-frame only. Here the sample spans 85,000 to 95,000 clones, around 86% being singletons. Sequenced: peripheral blood. These receptors all come from a woman older than 75 with acute or convalescent COVID-19. The CDR3 runs from the conserved cysteine through the conserved F or W. A D gene is named only where the DNA matches it firmly. Only part of the rows carry a size: once, few, many, or a class if the clone is expanded.

v_call	d_call	clone_size	j_call	cdr3_nt	cdr3_aa
TRBV21-1	NA	NA	TRBJ2-7	TGTGCCAGCAGCAGATCACCGGGACAGGGGTGTGACGAGCAGTACTTC	CASSRSPGQGCDEQYF
TRBV6-5	NA	NA	TRBJ2-7	TGTGCCAGCAGTTCGCGCGGGGAAACAGGGCAGTACTTC	CASSSRGETGQYF
TRBV5-8	NA	NA	TRBJ1-3	TGTGCCAGCAGCTTGGATCTTTCGGGAAACACCATATATTTT	CASSLDLSGNTIYF
TRBV7-9	TRBD2	NA	TRBJ2-3	TGTGCCAGCAGCACTTTCCGACTAGCTGAGCCAGATACGCAGTATTTT	CASSTFRLAEPDTQYF
TRBV11-3	TRBD2	NA	TRBJ2-5	TGTGCCAGCAGCTTAGGGTTAGCGGGGGAAGAGACCCAGTACTTC	CASSLGLAGEETQYF
TRBV27	TRBD1	NA	TRBJ1-2	TGTGCCAGCAGTTCAGCCGGGACAGGGGGTTATGGCTACACCTTC	CASSSAGTGGYGYTF
TRBV6-5	TRBD1	few	TRBJ1-5	TGTGCCAGCAATCAGGACAGGGAGAGGCCCCAGCATTTT	CASNQDRERPQHF
TRBV4-2	NA	NA	TRBJ1-2	TGTGCCAGCAGCCAAGATACAGCTCGGACAGGCTACACCTTC	CASSQDTARTGYTF
TRBV5-1	TRBD2	NA	TRBJ2-1	TGCGCCAGCAACCCTGCGACTAGCGGGAAGGGGGAGCAGTTCTTC	CASNPATSGKGEQFF
TRBV7-2	NA	few	TRBJ1-2	TGTGCCAGCAGCTTACTATCCGAAAACCCCTATGGCTACACCTTC	CASSLLSENPYGYTF
TRBV19	NA	NA	TRBJ1-2	TGTGCCAGTAGTTGGGGGGACTATGGCTACACCTTC	CASSWGDYGYTF
TRBV9	NA	NA	TRBJ2-1	TGTGCCAGCAGCGTAGAAGGTGCTAGTAACAATGAGCAGTTCTTC	CASSVEGASNNEQFF
TRBV11-2	NA	NA	TRBJ2-1	TGTGCCAGCAGCTTCTCCATGTCCCTTCTAGACAATGAGCAGTTCTTC	CASSFSMSLLDNEQFF
TRBV4-2	NA	NA	TRBJ2-5	TGTGCCAGCAGCCAGGGGCCCCAAGAGACCCAGTACTTC	CASSQGPQETQYF
TRBV10-3	NA	NA	TRBJ2-1	TGTGCCATCAGTGGCGGAGAGGGCCTGGACAATGAGCAGTTCTTC	CAISGGEGLDNEQFF
TRBV7-2	TRBD1	NA	TRBJ2-3	TGTGCCAGCAGCCCCGGGGACAGAAGGAGCACAGATACGCAGTATTTT	CASSPGDRRSTDTQYF
TRBV5-1	TRBD1	once	TRBJ2-4	TGCGCCAGCAGCCCACAGGGGCAGGCCAAAAACATTCAGTACTTC	CASSPQGQAKNIQYF
TRBV14	NA	NA	TRBJ1-3	TGTGCCAGCAGCCAAATCCGAGGACTTTCACCACTCTCTGGAAACACCATATATTTT	CASSQIRGLSPLSGNTIYF
TRBV5-1	TRBD2	NA	TRBJ2-5	TGCGCCAGCAGCTCTCTGACTAGCTCGGAGACCCAGTACTTC	CASSSLTSSETQYF
TRBV5-5	NA	NA	TRBJ2-2	TGTGCCAGCAGCCTCGGTCCCTACAGAGGGGAGCTGTTTTTT	CASSLGPYRGELFF
TRBV7-2	TRBD1	few	TRBJ2-7	TGTGCCAGCAGGAGGGACAGTGGGGCCTACGAGCAGTACTTC	CASRRDSGAYEQYF
TRBV9	TRBD2	NA	TRBJ2-3	TGTGCCAGTTGGAAGCGGGACAGCACAGATACGCAGTATTTT	CASWKRDSTDTQYF
TRBV6-6	NA	NA	TRBJ1-2	TGTGCCAGCAGTTTACAGGAAACCCGTGGCTACACCTTC	CASSLQETRGYTF
TRBV3-1/TRBV3-2	TRBD2	NA	TRBJ2-7	TGTGCCAGCAGCCAAAGGGGAGGACTAGCGGGAGCTAACGAGCAGTACTTC	CASSQRGGLAGANEQYF
TRBV6-6	TRBD1	NA	TRBJ2-3	TGTGCCAGCAGTTACCAGGGACAGACCACAGATACGCAGTATTTT	CASSYQGQTTDTQYF
TRBV24-1	NA	NA	TRBJ1-5	TGTGCCACCAGTACCCTAGTGCCGGGCAATCAGCCCCAGCATTTT	CATSTLVPGNQPQHF
TRBV21-1	NA	NA	TRBJ1-5	TGTGCCAGCAGTCCAGGGGACAGGGGGCCACAGCCCCAGCATTTT	CASSPGDRGPQPQHF
TRBV4-2	TRBD2	NA	TRBJ2-3	TGTGCCAGCAGCCTTCCAAGACTAGCGGGAGGAGCAGATACGCAGTATTTT	CASSLPRLAGGADTQYF
TRBV5-4	NA	NA	TRBJ1-2	TGTGCCAGCAGCTTGGATAGGACAACCTATGGCTACACCTTC	CASSLDRTTYGYTF
TRBV28	NA	NA	TRBJ1-1	TGTGCCAGTGCGACAGGCGGTGGTGAAGCTTTCTTT	CASATGGGEAFF
TRBV14	NA	NA	TRBJ2-2	TGTGCCAGCAGCCAAGTCGAGGGCGCCGGGGAGCTGTTTTTT	CASSQVEGAGELFF
TRBV4-3	TRBD2	NA	TRBJ2-1	TGCGCCAGCAGCCGGGCTAGCGGGGGCCAAACCGAGCAGTTCTTC	CASSRASGGQTEQFF
TRBV6-5	NA	once	TRBJ2-7	TGTGCCAGCAGTTCGGGGCAGGGGATGGGGGAGCAGTACTTC	CASSSGQGMGEQYF
TRBV9	NA	NA	TRBJ1-3	TGTGCCAGCAGTGGGGGGGCAGGGCAAAACACCATATATTTT	CASSGGAGQNTIYF
TRBV6-5	TRBD1	NA	TRBJ2-7	TGTGCCAGCAGGACACCGGGACAGGGACCCTACGAGCAGTACTTC	CASRTPGQGPYEQYF
TRBV18	NA	NA	TRBJ2-6	TGTGCCAGCTCACAGAACAGGGCCAAGTCTGGGGCCAACGTCCTGACTTTC	CASSQNRAKSGANVLTF
TRBV5-1	TRBD2	NA	TRBJ2-1	TGCGCCAGCAGCCCTGGACTAGCGGGGTACAATGAGCAGTTCTTC	CASSPGLAGYNEQFF
TRBV3-1/TRBV3-2	NA	NA	TRBJ2-1	TGTGCCAGCAGCCTGTCTTTCCATAGCTCCTACAATGAGCAGTTCTTC	CASSLSFHSSYNEQFF
TRBV9	NA	NA	TRBJ2-1	TGTGCCAGCAGCTTTCGATTCGGGGAGCAGTTCTTC	CASSFRFGEQFF
TRBV12-3/TRBV12-4	NA	NA	TRBJ1-1	TGTGCCAGCAGTTCGGACACGAACACTGAAGCTTTCTTT	CASSSDTNTEAFF
TRBV5-1	TRBD1	NA	TRBJ2-7	TGCGCCAGCAGCTTGGCCCCGGGACAGGTCTACGAGCAGTACTTC	CASSLAPGQVYEQYF
TRBV11-3	NA	NA	TRBJ2-4	TGTGCCAGCAGCTTAGGGCAGTCTGAGGACATTCAGTACTTC	CASSLGQSEDIQYF
TRBV12-3/TRBV12-4	NA	NA	TRBJ2-7	TGTGCCAGCAGCCCGAATGGCGGCTACGAGCAGTACTTC	CASSPNGGYEQYF